This TCR beta chain was identified in a study of Ad26.COV2.S vaccination and SARS-CoV-2 variants (dated by TCRdb to 2020 to 2022). Context from the whole study: Vaccine-arm donors came from COV1001, a multicentre, randomized, double-blind, placebo-controlled phase I-IIa trial of Ad26.COV2.S in healthy adults. Ad26.COV2.S was given intramuscularly at 5x10^10 or 1x10^11 viral particles, as a single shot or as two shots 56 days apart. Sequencing of the TCRbeta repertoire served to evaluate the specificity and breadth of SARS-CoV-2-reactive T cell receptors following Ad26.COV2.S vaccination. The TCR-sequenced set comprised approximately 30 samples: some 19 Ad26.COV2.S vaccine recipients, 5 placebo recipients and 8 SARS-CoV-2 convalescent individuals. Trial participants were randomized into five groups of five, in which low-dose or high-dose Ad26.COV2.S was given once or twice, or placebo was given on both occasions. Investigators remained blinded to trial group allocation during experiments and outcome assessment.

Read against the paper, the sample's treatment or condition label means: roughly 20 received Ad26.COV2.S at low or high dose, single or two shots; about 5 received placebo; per-sample allocation not given. Repertoires of vaccine and placebo recipients were sequenced from samples collected on day 63 after the first injection. In Cohort 1b, fewer than 30 adults aged 18-55 years were enrolled at a single site in Boston, USA, between 29 July and 7 August 2020. Ad26.COV2.S consisted of a replication-incompetent adenovirus type 26 vector by which a prefusion-stabilized SARS-CoV-2 spike protein from the original Wuhan strain was expressed. TCRbeta CDR3 regions were sequenced with the immunoSEQ Assay. After extraction, genomic DNA underwent amplification by bias-controlled multiplex PCR, followed by high-throughput sequencing. The published analysis was carried out like this. Collapsing and filtering of sequences were performed to quantify the absolute abundance of each unique TCRbeta CDR3 region. T cell fraction was estimated by normalizing TCRbeta template counts to usable DNA, which was measured by amplifying reference genes present in all nucleated cells. Repertoire TCRs were annotated as SARS-CoV-2-specific by exact matching of V gene, CDR3 amino acid sequence and J gene to a known reactive TCR set. The reference SARS-CoV-2 TCR set came from MIRA and was filtered for enrichment in COVID-19-positive ImmuneCODE repertoires, removing public or cross-reactive TCRs. Drawing on the MIRA antigens, annotated TCRs were analysed further at the level of specific ORF or position within ORF. Depth was the summed frequency of annotated unique rearrangements, while breadth was defined as annotated unique rearrangements over total unique productive rearrangements. Group comparisons of TCR breadth used two-sided Wilcoxon rank-sum tests. The table comes from immuneACCESS by way of TCRdb, which keeps in-frame sequences with V and J called. Part of the clones is missing from these tables; in studies checked, under half for an unresolved V gene and the rest for unknown reasons. The V and J calls and clone size are taken from that table; D and trimming were inferred from the DNA. In all, the sample holds 430,000 or so clones, and 80% to 95% of those were seen once. Clones ranked in the top ten supply 12% of the sample.

With regard to this clone: Its recognized antigen is unknown. One base away there is no much larger clone; base qualities are not given.

Overall study results and their limits: According to the authors, total T cell responses may have been underestimated by the TCR breadth and depth analyses. After vaccination, substantial breadth of spike-specific CD8+ and CD4+ T cell responses was reported. Comparing responses between vaccine doses or regimens was not something the study was powered to do. Comparable non-spike TCR breadth was observed between vaccine and placebo recipients, consistent with only spike being contained in the vaccine. Compared with placebo recipients, Ad26.COV2.S recipients showed higher spike-specific TCR breadth (P = 0.0014).

The CDR3 contains 16 residues, cysteine and phenylalanine counted. Only the CDR3 DNA is retained, 48 bases long and in frame from the first base. Taken from the germline V gene (reference sequence), the CDR1 and CDR2 loops are SGHNT and YYREEE. From V the trimming removes 4 bases and from J it removes 4 bases, while the gene matches leave 10 bases of the junction unaccounted for. The rearranged segments are TRBV5-4 and TRBJ2-3, and TRBD1 aligns with 9 junction nucleotides. The source is a person aged 18-65 years who received the Ad26.COV2.S COVID-19 vaccine or a placebo. Here the sequenced sample was peripheral blood, taken in a trial of Ad26.COV2.S vaccine versus placebo. In nucleotide form, the sequence is TGTGCCAGCAGCCCGACAGGGGGTTTATCGGCAGATACGCAGTATTTT. This gives the protein CASSPTGGLSADTQYF.